The entry below gives a single TCR beta chain sequence along with its context. It has no known antigen specificity. No clone much larger than this one lies a single base away; base qualities are absent. This sample was taken from a study of blood T cell repertoires in COVID-19 (dated by TCRdb to the early 2020s). Some background on the complete study: Samples from collaborators originated in the United States, Italy and Spain and spanned both the acute and convalescent phases of COVID-19. Deeply sampled blood TCRbeta repertoires from subjects exposed to, actively infected with, or recovered from COVID-19 were included in the dataset. The prospective study material was composed of cDNA or gDNA derived from T cells, B-cell-depleted T cells, or PBMCs. Where available, HLA class I and class II types were taken from metadata supplied by the sample provider and were not determined by assay-based typing. Samples were obtained from the ongoing ImmuneRACE study (first 160 participants) and from 950 to 1,500 subjects provided by 6 global collaborators. The repertoires were made available in a free public database intended to serve as a resource for research on the immune response to SARS-CoV-2. A de-identified subject ID, COVID-19 status, age in years and sex were almost always included in the sample metadata. What the authors observed across the whole study: The amount of clinical and demographic metadata varied by source and participant and was provided uncurated.

Participants in the prospective study were enrolled through a virtual design, were aged 18 to 89 years, and lived in roughly 24 United States geographic areas. To assign participants to cohorts, the prospective study relied on clinical history that participants themselves reported in a screening survey and a study questionnaire. Exposed participants were defined as having been in contact with someone with a PCR-confirmed or clinician-diagnosed COVID-19 case within 2 weeks of study entry. In the prospective study, whole blood, serum and a nasopharyngeal or oropharyngeal swab were collected from each participant by mobile phlebotomists. Participants in the prospective study had the option to provide additional blood draws and questionnaires over a roughly 2-month period. Before DNA extraction, prospective study blood samples were shipped either frozen or at room temperature. TCRbeta CDR3 regions were amplified from genomic DNA using the immunoSEQ Assay, a bias-controlled multiplex PCR. Regarding the original processing steps: Within the assay, amplification of reference gene primers was used to estimate how many nucleated cells each sample contained. To quantify the absolute abundance of each unique TCRbeta CDR3 rearrangement, sequence reads were collapsed and filtered. For each sample, productive Simpson clonality was calculated as the square root of Simpson's diversity index over productive rearrangements. TCRdb carries this immuneACCESS record with in-frame sequences only. Its versions omit some clonotypes, under half of them owing to an unresolved V gene in the studies checked, with the rest unexplained. That table supplies the V and J calls and clone size; D and trimming were determined from the DNA. This sample comprises some 300,000 clones, 90% of them detected only once. Together, the top ten hold roughly 3.9% of the sample.

The material sequenced was PBMCs or T cells enriched from blood (not recorded which). The TCR sequence derives from a woman between 25 and 40 years old who had been exposed to COVID-19.

The sequenced DNA is TGTGCCAGCTCACCGGTTCCGGGAGCTGGAAACACCATATATTTT. It encodes CASSPVPGAGNTIYF. In this chain, TRBV18 is recombined with TRBJ1-3; the D gene cannot be resolved reliably. As encoded in the germline V gene, CDR1 is KGHSH while CDR2 is LQKENI. At the junction V is shortened by 3 bases and J by 2 bases, with 11 bases in between. The CDR3 runs 15 residues from the cysteine to the phenylalanine. Only the CDR3 DNA is retained, 45 bases long and in frame from the first base.